Given below is one TCR beta chain in context. Its antigen is unknown. The CDR3 contains 14 residues. V trimming: 5 bases; J trimming: 5 bases; junction bases outside the gene matches: 5. Germline CDR1 SSHAT, CDR2 FNYEAQ (reference sequence). The sample originates from a study of CD4 T cells in relation to SARS-CoV-2 and coronaviruses. Across the study: Negative control cultures got HIV-1 Nef peptides or no peptide.

Using immunoSEQ multiplex PCR, the repertoire was profiled, and TCRdb retains in-frame clones only, with some absent. The data hold roughly 18,000 clones, with approximately 80% observed a single time. The unexposed donors gave CD4+ T cells in about 2011-2019, prior to COVID-19. CD4+ T cells were isolated from the cells after more than 8 days of culture. As cell numbers allowed, unexposed-donor CD4+ T cells faced SARS-CoV-2 S/N and four cold-coronavirus spikes. Half the medium was replaced with IL-2 medium on days 3 and 7. The clonotype originates from a human donor in good health. The chain uses TRBV7-7 and TRBJ2-3, with TRBD1 identical over 9 bases. Sequencing was carried out using CD4+ T cells from PBMCs, cultured in vitro. The CDR3 loop reads CASSIGTGLDTQYF. The CDR3 nucleotides read TGTGCCAGCAGCATAGGGACAGGGTTAGATACGCAGTATTTT. Full variable domain (outside the CDR3, taken from reference TRBV7-7 and TRBJ2-3): GAGVSQSPRYKVTKRGQDVTLRCDPISSHATLYWYQQALGQGPEFLTYFNYEAQPDKSGLPSDRFSAERPEGSISTLTIQRTEQRDSAMYRCASSIGTGLDTQYFGPGTRLTVL.